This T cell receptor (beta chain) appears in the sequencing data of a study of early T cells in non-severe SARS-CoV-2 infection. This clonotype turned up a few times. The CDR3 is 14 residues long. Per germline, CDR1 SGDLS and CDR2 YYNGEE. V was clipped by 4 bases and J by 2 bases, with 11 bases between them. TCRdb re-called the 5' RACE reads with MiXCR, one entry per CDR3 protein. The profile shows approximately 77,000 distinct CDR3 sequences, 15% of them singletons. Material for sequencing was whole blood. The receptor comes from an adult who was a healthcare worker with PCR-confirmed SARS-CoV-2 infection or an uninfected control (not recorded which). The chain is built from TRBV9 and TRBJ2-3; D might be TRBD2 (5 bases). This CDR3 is CASSPWTSTDTQYF. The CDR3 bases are TGTGCCAGCAGCCCCTGGACTTCCACAGATACGCAGTATTTT.